A single sample is the source of the 16 T cell receptor beta chains below, sequenced in a study of T-cell memory formation after mild COVID-19. TCRdb called the 5' RACE reads again in MiXCR, with one record for every CDR3 protein. The table lists about 390,000 distinct CDR3 sequences, about 16% of them singletons, with roughly 21% in the top ten. The sample comprised PBMCs or a T cell subset sorted from them (not recorded which). These receptors all come from a man aged 18 to 30 who had mild COVID-19 (a few samples of this study predate the infection). Cell type and time point are not known.

This clonotype was observed a handful of times. The chain carries TRBV7-2 and TRBJ1-5; no reliable D call. Trimming took off 6 bases at V and 2 bases at J, with 14 bases between the two ends. Germline V gives CDR1 SGHTA, CDR2 FQGNSA. The CDR3 covers 15 residues. The CDR3 bases are TGTGCCAGCAGTAACCAATGGGGAGGCAATCAGCCCCAGCATTTT. This encodes CASSNQWGGNQPQHF.

V usage is TRBV12-3 or TRBV12-4 and J usage is TRBJ2-6; 7 positions match TRBD2. CDR3 length: 17 residues. V gave up 3 bases and J gave up 0 bases; unmatched junction bases: 5. CDR3 DNA sequence: TGTGCCAGCAGTTTTCGGCGGGGGATCTCTGGGGCCAACGTCCTGACTTTC. This encodes CASSFRRGISGANVLTF.

A few counts support this clonotype. In nucleotides, the CDR3 is TGTGCCAGCAGCCAGGCCCCAAGCTCCTACAATGAGCAGTTCTTC. This gives the protein CASSQAPSSYNEQFF. This chain connects TRBV5-5 to TRBJ2-1; D remains ambiguous. V lost 4 bases, J lost 0 bases, and 11 bases lay in between. CDR3 length equals 15 residues. Germline loops: CDR1 SGHKS, CDR2 YYEKEE (reference sequence).

This rearrangement joins TRBV29-1 to TRBJ2-1; D gene unclear. V lost 0 bases, J lost 4 bases, and 13 bases lay in between. CDR3 length: 15 residues. Germline V gene lookup returns CDR1 SQVTM and CDR2 ANQGSEA. Here the CDR3 DNA reads TGCAGCGTTGAAGAGGCGTCCCCACCGTACAATGAGCAGTTCTTC. Translating gives CSVEEASPPYNEQFF.

In this sample, this clonotype turned up a few times. The gene calls are TRBV4-3 and TRBJ1-2; D may be TRBD1 (6 bases). V was cut by 0 bases and J by 8 bases, with 22 bases left in between. The V gene's germline CDR1 is LGHNA and CDR2 YSLEER. This CDR3 contains 17 residues. CDR3 in amino acids: CASSQEWNFGGGRGYTF. The CDR3 bases are TGCGCCAGCAGCCAAGAATGGAATTTTGGGGGCGGTAGGGGCTACACCTTC.

This clonotype has more than one count but fewer than ten. CDR3 nucleotide sequence: TGTGCCAGCAGTCGCCGGCCCGGACAGGGGGCCTACGAGCAGTACGTC. Its protein product is CASSRRPGQGAYEQYV. This rearrangement joins TRBV6-5 to TRBJ2-7; 10 positions match TRBD1. V was clipped by 5 bases and J by 2 bases; unmatched bases: 9. Germline V gene data show CDR1 as MNHEY and CDR2 as SVGAGI. This CDR3 is built from 16 residues.

There are a few counts of this clonotype. This chain connects TRBV27 to TRBJ1-5; maybe TRBD1 (6 bases). CDR3 length equals 12 residues. The germline CDR1 and CDR2 sequences are MNHEY and SMNVEV (reference sequence). V was cut by 5 bases and J by 16 bases, with 18 bases left in between. DNA for the CDR3: TGTGCCAGCAGTCCGAACTGGGGGCCCCCACATTTT. This sequence encodes CASSPNWGPPHF.

This clonotype was counted a few times. The chain couples TRBV7-6 to TRBJ2-5; possibly TRBD1 for D (6 bases). The CDR3 is 14 amino acids. In germline, CDR1 is SGHVS, CDR2 FNYEAQ. V gave up 4 bases and J gave up 2 bases, with 11 bases separating them. In DNA form, the CDR3 reads TGTGCCAGCAGCTCATACAGGGAACAAGAGACCCAGTACTTC. Translation: CASSSYREQETQYF. The full variable domain, in which reference TRBV7-6 and TRBJ2-5 provide the parts outside the CDR3, is GAGVSQSPRYKVTKRGQDVALRCDPISGHVSLYWYRQALGQGPEFLTYFNYEAQQDKSGLPNDRFSAERPEGSISTLTIQRTEQRDSAMYRCASSSYREQETQYFGPGTRLLVL.

In its sample, this clonotype was seen a few times. This chain links TRBV7-3 with TRBJ2-1; tentatively, D is TRBD1 or TRBD2 (5 bases each). The V and J ends lost 3 bases and 6 bases respectively, with 12 bases between them. This CDR3 comprises 14 residues. Per the germline V gene, CDR1 is SGHTA and CDR2 is FQGTGA. For the CDR3, the DNA is TGTGCCAGCAGCTTCGGGGCTAGGGCCAATGAGCAGTTCTTC. Translated: CASSFGARANEQFF.

This clonotype has ten or more counts. The chain couples TRBV27 to TRBJ2-3; TRBD2 might be the D (5 bases). The length of the CDR3 is 15 residues. The V and J ends lost 2 bases and 0 bases respectively, with 9 bases between them. Looked up from germline, CDR1 is MNHEY and CDR2 is SMNVEV (reference sequence). CDR3 bases: TGTGCCAGCAGTTTAACCGGGATTAGCACAGATACGCAGTATTTT. Residues: CASSLTGISTDTQYF.

This clonotype was counted between two and nine times. The chain has TRBV6-4 and TRBJ2-3; 11 bases align to TRBD2. The CDR3 contains 15 residues. The germline V gene encodes CDR1 MRHNA and CDR2 SNTAGT. Trimming removed 3 bases from V and 5 bases from J; junction bases left unmatched: 4. The CDR3 spells CASSETSGDEDTQYF. In nucleotides, the CDR3 is TGTGCCAGCAGTGAGACTAGCGGGGACGAAGATACGCAGTATTTT.

This clonotype has a count of ten or more. This chain links TRBV29-1 with TRBJ2-5; D uncertain. The germline V and J ends were trimmed by 0 bases and 3 bases, with 5 bases remaining between them. Germline CDR1 and CDR2: SQVTM and ANQGSEA. The CDR3 covers 12 residues. CDR3 residues: CSVEDTEETQYF. The CDR3 bases are TGCAGCGTTGAAGACACGGAAGAGACCCAGTACTTC.

V and J are TRBV19 and TRBJ1-5; D gene unclear. This CDR3 is built from 10 residues. Trimming stripped 7 bases from V and 4 bases from J, with 2 bases between. CDR1 is LNHDA, CDR2 SQIVND, per germline (reference sequence). The CDR3 DNA is TGTGCCAGTAAGAATCAGCCCCAGCATTTT. The encoded protein is CASKNQPQHF.

In this sample, this clonotype turned up a few times. The chain carries TRBV28 and TRBJ1-2; D remains unclear. V lost 6 bases, J lost 0 bases, and 8 bases lay in between. Germline assignment: CDR1 MDHEN and CDR2 SYDVKM. This CDR3 region has 13 residues. The CDR3 here is CASRTQANYGYTF. Written as DNA, the CDR3 is TGTGCCAGCAGGACGCAGGCTAACTATGGCTACACCTTC.

This clonotype turned up a few times. J is TRBJ2-3 and V is TRBV5-4, with 7 bases matching TRBD2. After removal of 4 bases from V and 5 bases from J, the junction contained 7 bases not matched to a gene. Germline loops: CDR1 SGHNT, CDR2 YYREEE (reference sequence). CDR3 length: 14 amino acids. In DNA, the CDR3 is TGTGCCAGCAGCAAGAGCGGGGTCGGAGATACGCAGTATTTT. Protein product: CASSKSGVGDTQYF.

V gene TRBV29-1 combines with J gene TRBJ1-2; D possibly corresponds to TRBD1 (5 bases). Trimming took 4 bases from V and 6 from J, leaving 9 bases between them. The CDR3 spans 11 residues. The germline CDR1 and CDR2 sequences are SQVTM and ANQGSEA. This CDR3 is CSVAGLNGYTF. The DNA for the CDR3 is TGCAGCGTTGCAGGGCTTAATGGCTACACCTTC.